This TCR beta chain was sequenced in a study of T-cell reconstitution after alpha-beta-depleted transplantation in children. Trimming took 3 bases from V and 4 from J, leaving 10 bases between them. This CDR3 has 13 residues. As it was prepared, the TCRbeta library received unique molecular identifiers. Via MiXCR, TCRdb re-called the PCR reads, giving one row per CDR3 protein. The sample contains some 290,000 distinct CDR3 sequences, approximately 23% of which appear only once. The origin of this receptor is a male patient aged 5 to 17 who had a stem cell transplant for acute lymphoblastic leukemia, so the T cells may come from the graft donor. This chain uses TRBV12-3 or TRBV12-4 with TRBJ2-7, with unresolved D. The specimen comprised PBMCs, mostly from graft donor cells, sampled 180 days after TCRalphabeta/CD19-depleted stem cell transplant. CDR3 residues: CASSLNTAYEQYF. In DNA form, the CDR3 reads TGTGCCAGCAGTTTGAACACTGCTTACGAGCAGTACTTC.